This T cell receptor (beta chain) is drawn from a study of OX40 agonist ivuxolimab in advanced cancers. Sequencing used immunoSEQ multiplex PCR; TCRdb keeps in-frame clones, though not all of them. The sample contains roughly 92,000 clones, about 90% of which appear only once. CDR1 is LNHDA, CDR2 SQIVND, per germline (reference sequence). The germline V and J ends were trimmed by 6 bases and 3 bases, with 17 bases remaining between them. This CDR3 region has 16 residues. This clonotype was obtained from an adult with an advanced solid tumor such as melanoma, head and neck, liver or kidney cancer. The material was CD4+ or CD8+ T cells sorted from blood, obtained in a trial of the OX40 agonist ivuxolimab. The chain couples TRBV19 to TRBJ2-2, with D unresolved. The CDR3 protein is CASRVSSRVYTGELFF. The CDR3 bases are TGTGCCAGTAGAGTGTCGAGTAGGGTATACACCGGGGAGCTGTTTTTT.